The 18 T cell receptor beta chains presented below share a single source sample, sequenced in a study of blood T cell repertoires in COVID-19. Repertoires were generated with immunoSEQ multiplex PCR, while TCRdb's copy carries only in-frame clones and drops some. The table shows 100,000 to 150,000 clones, with approximately 90% occurring only once. Sequenced material: peripheral blood. Source of these receptors: a man aged 45-65 years with COVID-19, enrolled during active disease.

A word on this clone: The sample holds other DNA sequences that translate to the same CDR3. V is TRBV28 and J is TRBJ1-2; a possible D gene is TRBD1 (5 bases). Trimming took off 5 bases at V and 4 bases at J, with 14 bases between the two ends. The CDR3 is 14 residues long. Per germline, CDR1 MDHEN and CDR2 SYDVKM. CDR3 DNA: TGTGCCAGCAGTCAGGGAACATTGGGCTATGGCTACACCTTC. Encoded protein: CASSQGTLGYGYTF.

J is TRBJ2-4 and V is TRBV18; TRBD1 agrees at 9 bases. The CDR3 runs 18 residues. V lost 1 base, J lost 0 bases, and 7 bases stayed unmatched. Germline V CDR1 and CDR2: KGHSH, LQKENI. DNA of the CDR3: TGTGCCAGCTCACCACGCCTAACAGGGGGCCTAGCCAAAAACATTCAGTACTTC. Its translation: CASSPRLTGGLAKNIQYF.

Only one count was recorded for this clone. J is TRBJ2-3 and V is TRBV29-1; unclear D gene. The CDR3 covers 12 residues. V lost 3 bases, J lost 3 bases, and 7 bases lay in between. CDR1 SQVTM and CDR2 ANQGSEA come from the germline V gene. CDR3 sequence: CSVEVQTDTQYF. The CDR3 region has the DNA TGCAGCGTTGAGGTCCAGACAGATACGCAGTATTTT.

This clone was found once. The V and J genes are TRBV5-1 and TRBJ1-1; D uncertain. CDR1 is SGHRS, CDR2 YFSETQ, per germline. CDR3 size: 14 residues. Trimming took off 2 bases at V and 1 base at J, with 9 bases between the two ends. This chain's CDR3 is CASSLISENTEAFF. Here the CDR3 DNA reads TGCGCCAGCAGCTTAATCTCAGAGAACACTGAAGCTTTCTTT.

The chain links TRBV5-6 to TRBJ2-1; 15 nucleotides agree with TRBD2. With V trimmed by 4 bases and J by 7 bases, 3 bases remained unmatched. There are 15 residues in the CDR3. CDR1 is SGHDT, CDR2 YYEEEE, per germline. The CDR3 reads CASSPGTSGRNEQFF. The CDR3 bases are TGTGCCAGCAGCCCCGGGACTAGCGGGAGGAATGAGCAGTTCTTC.

The chain employs TRBV19 and TRBJ2-1; TRBD2 agrees at 13 bases. CDR3 size: 15 residues. CDR1 is LNHDA and CDR2 is SQIVND in the germline V gene (reference sequence). V gave up 1 base and J gave up 9 bases; unmatched junction bases: 3. CDR3 coding DNA: TGTGCCAGTAGTATAGGACTAGCGGGAGGCGTTGAGCAGTTCTTC. Protein sequence: CASSIGLAGGVEQFF.

The chain has TRBV25-1 and TRBJ1-5, with 12 bases matching TRBD1. V lost 4 bases and J lost 4; bases outside the gene matches: 5. The germline V gene has CDR1 MGHDK and CDR2 SYGVNS. This CDR3 has 16 amino acids. The CDR3 DNA follows: TGTGCCAGCAGTGCACCGGGACAGGGGGCAAATCAGCCCCAGCATTTT. Protein sequence: CASSAPGQGANQPQHF.

V gene TRBV6-2 or TRBV6-3 combines with J gene TRBJ1-2; 7 bases line up with TRBD1. CDR1 and CDR2 from the germline V gene are MNHEY and SVGEGT. The J segment lost 8 bases and the V segment lost 2 bases, leaving 8 bases of the junction unmatched. The CDR3 is made up of 14 amino acids. As DNA, the CDR3 is TGTGCCAGCAGTTACAGGGGGCAGGTAGGCGGCTACACCTTC. Translated, it gives CASSYRGQVGGYTF.

The chain joins TRBV5-4 to TRBJ1-1; possible D gene TRBD1, 6 bases. CDR1 is SGHNT and CDR2 is YYREEE in the germline V gene (reference sequence). With 6 bases removed from V and 6 bases from J, the gap between germline ends came to 12 bases. The CDR3 sequence is 12 residues long. The DNA for the CDR3 is TGTGCCAGCACCAGAGGGGGAGCTGAAGCTTTCTTT. This encodes CASTRGGAEAFF.

The chain uses TRBV9 and TRBJ2-3; D possibly corresponds to TRBD2 (6 bases). The ends were cut back, 0 bases at V and 6 bases at J, with 14 bases in the middle. This CDR3 is 15 amino acids long. Germline lookup yields CDR1 SGDLS and CDR2 YYNGEE. In DNA form, the CDR3 reads TGTGCCAGCAGCGTAGCGGGGGATGCTCGGGATACGCAGTATTTT. As protein: CASSVAGDARDTQYF.

The chain couples TRBV7-2 to TRBJ2-1; 7 bases are a match to TRBD2. The CDR3 runs 15 residues. CDR1 is SGHTA and CDR2 is FQGNSA in the germline V gene. The V segment lost 3 bases and the J segment 0 bases; nucleotides outside the gene matches: 2. CDR3 amino acids: CASSFASGSYNEQFF. The CDR3 DNA follows: TGTGCCAGCAGCTTTGCTAGCGGCTCCTACAATGAGCAGTTCTTC.

This chain joins TRBV5-6 and TRBJ2-1; 11 bases agree with TRBD2. Per the germline V gene, CDR1 is SGHDT and CDR2 is YYEEEE. The CDR3 consists of 17 residues. The V segment lost 3 bases and the J segment 7 bases; nucleotides outside the gene matches: 12. The CDR3 DNA reads TGTGCCAGCAGCTCCGGGACTAGCGGACTTTTTAGGAATGAGCAGTTCTTC. Translating gives CASSSGTSGLFRNEQFF.

The chain has TRBV5-1 and TRBJ2-2, with 7 bases aligning to TRBD2. J lost 5 bases, V lost 3 bases, and 10 bases had no gene match. CDR1 is SGHRS, CDR2 YFSETQ, per germline. This CDR3 has 16 residues. CDR3 DNA: TGCGCCAGCAGCTCCGGACTAGGTATACGAACCGGGGAGCTGTTTTTT. It specifies CASSSGLGIRTGELFF. Using reference TRBV5-1 and TRBJ2-2 for the parts outside the CDR3, the full variable domain is KAGVTQTPRYLIKTRGQQVTLSCSPISGHRSVSWYQQTPGQGLQFLFEYFSETQRNKGNFPGRFSGRQFSNSRSEMNVSTLELGDSALYLCASSSGLGIRTGELFFGEGSRLTVL.

This chain links TRBV28 with TRBJ2-7; TRBD2 might be the D (6 bases). The CDR3 spans 13 residues. Germline CDR1 reads MDHEN; CDR2 reads SYDVKM. V was shortened by 2 bases and J by 7 bases, with 12 bases between the two germline ends. DNA of the CDR3: TGTGCCAGCAGTTTACCGGCGGGGAATGAGCAGTACTTC. Translation: CASSLPAGNEQYF.

The V call is TRBV18, the J call TRBJ2-1; D ambiguous. Trimming stripped 8 bases from V and 7 bases from J, with 12 bases between. The germline CDR1 and CDR2 sequences are KGHSH and LQKENI. The CDR3 runs to 12 residues. CDR3 protein: CASKTQENEQFF. The CDR3 DNA sequence: TGTGCCAGCAAAACTCAAGAGAATGAGCAGTTCTTC.

This clone was seen a single time. J is TRBJ2-7 and V is TRBV11-2, with D unclear. In germline, CDR1 is SGHAT, CDR2 FQNNGV. V was clipped by 8 bases and J by 0 bases, with 11 bases between them. This CDR3 comprises 13 residues. The CDR3 reads CASVSVYSYEQYF. CDR3 nucleotides: TGTGCCAGCGTAAGCGTTTACTCCTACGAGCAGTACTTC.

This sequence joins TRBV5-4 and TRBJ1-2, with TRBD1 identical over 9 bases. Per germline, CDR1 SGHNT and CDR2 YYREEE (reference sequence). CDR3 length equals 14 residues. V gave up 4 bases and J gave up 6 bases; unmatched junction bases: 7. CDR3 sequence reads: CASSDYRGPNGYTF. The CDR3 DNA reads as TGTGCCAGCAGCGATTACAGGGGGCCAAATGGCTACACCTTC.

The chain uses TRBV24-1 and TRBJ2-5, with 8 nucleotides matching TRBD2. Per germline, CDR1 KGHDR and CDR2 SFDVKD. The CDR3 runs to 15 residues. Trimming cost V 3 bases and J 5 bases; bases outside gene matches: 7. CDR3 nucleotides: TGTGCCACCAGTGATCGAGCGGGAGATGGCGAGACCCAGTACTTC. Translation: CATSDRAGDGETQYF.